Below, 20 T cell receptor beta chains from the same sample are listed, as sequenced in a study of T cell responses to AZD1222 COVID-19 vaccine. The protocol was immunoSEQ multiplex PCR, while the TCRdb copy is restricted to in-frame clones and leaves out a portion. Among fewer than 150,000 clones listed, 85% to 95% were seen once. The source was peripheral blood, collected on day 0 of AZD1222 vaccination. These receptors originate from an adult in good health.

The V and J genes are TRBV21-1 and TRBJ2-7. TRBV21-1 is designated a pseudogene. This CDR3 contains 15 residues. The DNA for the CDR3 is TGTGCCAGCAGTTCTTCCGGGACGGTAACCTACGAGCAGTACTTC. It is translated as CASSSSGTVTYEQYF.

The gene calls are TRBV9 and TRBJ2-2; D tentatively reads TRBD1 or TRBD2 (7 bases each). Germline CDR1 SGDLS, CDR2 YYNGEE. The ends were cut back, 0 bases at V and 4 bases at J, with 10 bases in the middle. This CDR3 contains 15 residues. The CDR3 here is CASSVVRGGTGELFF. CDR3 DNA sequence: TGTGCCAGCAGCGTAGTCAGGGGGGGCACCGGGGAGCTGTTTTTT.

The count of this clone is one. The chain links TRBV19 to TRBJ2-2; 7 bases fit TRBD1. The J segment lost 5 bases and the V segment lost 0 bases, leaving 0 bases of the junction unmatched. The CDR3 totals 14 residues. Germline CDR1 and CDR2: LNHDA and SQIVND (reference sequence). The CDR3, as DNA: TGTGCCAGTAGTATAGACAGGGGGACCGGGGAGCTGTTTTTT. Its translation is CASSIDRGTGELFF.

The CDR3 coding sequence is TGTGCCTGGACCCCAGCAGGATTAAATGAAAAACTGTTTTTT. It translates to CAWTPAGLNEKLFF. This chain uses TRBV30 with TRBJ1-4; the D is unclear. Germline V gene sequence: CDR1 GTSNPN, CDR2 SVGIG (reference sequence). The CDR3 is 14 residues long. Trimming pared 4 bases from V and 5 bases from J, leaving 14 bases between. Combining the CDR3 with reference TRBV30 and TRBJ1-4 gives the whole variable domain SQTIHQWPATLVQPVGSPLSLECTVEGTSNPNLYWYRQAAGRGLQLLFYSVGIGQISSEVPQNLSASRPQDRQFILSSKKLLLSDSGFYLCAWTPAGLNEKLFFGSGTQLSVL.

This rearrangement joins TRBV6-1 to TRBJ2-3; TRBD2 aligns across 8 bases. Germline CDR1 MNHNS, CDR2 SASEGT. The CDR3 has 16 residues. With V trimmed by 4 bases and J by 7 bases, 13 bases remained unmatched. The CDR3, as DNA: TGTGCCAGCAGTGCCTCGAGCGGGGGCTTGGGCTATACGCAGTATTTT. Translated, it gives CASSASSGGLGYTQYF.

CDR3 nucleotide sequence: TGTGCCACCAGTGATTGGGACACACAAGAGACCCAGTACTTC. It is translated as CATSDWDTQETQYF. The genes are TRBV24-1 and TRBJ2-5; D might be TRBD1 (6 bases). Germline V gene data show CDR1 as KGHDR and CDR2 as SFDVKD. CDR3 size: 14 residues. Trimming removed 2 bases from V and 2 bases from J, with 8 bases in between.

The table lists this clone with a few counts. The CDR3 DNA follows: TGTGCCAGCATCCAACACAGGGGTGGAAACTATGGCTACACCTTC. This translates into CASIQHRGGNYGYTF. The chain carries TRBV6-5 and TRBJ1-2, with 7 bases lining up with TRBD1. Germline V gives CDR1 MNHEY, CDR2 SVGAGI. V gave up 7 bases and J gave up 2 bases; unmatched junction bases: 10. CDR3 length: 15 amino acids.

V and J are TRBV9 and TRBJ1-1; no clear D. Germline CDR1 and CDR2: SGDLS and YYNGEE. The CDR3 has 13 amino acids. The germline V and J ends were trimmed by 3 bases and 1 base, with 7 bases remaining between them. The CDR3, as DNA: TGTGCCAGCAGCGATATATCGAACACTGAAGCTTTCTTT. It codes for CASSDISNTEAFF.

The sample holds one count of this clone. V usage is TRBV5-1 and J usage is TRBJ2-2, with 11 bases that match TRBD2. This CDR3 comprises 16 residues. Germline V gives CDR1 SGHRS, CDR2 YFSETQ. With 6 bases clipped from V and 2 bases from J, the junction kept 6 bases outside the gene matches. The CDR3 spells CASTLAGGFNTGELFF. The CDR3 coding sequence is TGCGCCAGCACCCTAGCGGGGGGATTCAACACCGGGGAGCTGTTTTTT.

This clone came up once. The chain links TRBV30 to TRBJ1-5; 7 bases agree with TRBD1. This CDR3 has 12 residues. Germline CDR1 is GTSNPN and CDR2 is SVGIG (reference sequence). Losses at the gene ends were 3 bases for V and 5 bases for J; bases not matched to a gene: 1. Here the CDR3 DNA reads TGTGCCTGGAGCCAGGGGGATCAGCCCCAGCATTTT. It translates to CAWSQGDQPQHF.

This clone was observed once. The chain uses TRBV27 and TRBJ1-6, with no clear D. Germline values: CDR1 MNHEY, CDR2 SMNVEV (reference sequence). Trimming pared 0 bases from V and 11 bases from J, leaving 14 bases between. This CDR3 contains 15 residues. This chain's CDR3 is CASSLSIPVGTPLHF. The CDR3 DNA follows: TGTGCCAGCAGTTTATCGATACCGGTGGGAACACCCCTCCACTTT.

V and J are TRBV6-6 and TRBJ1-2; D gene uncertain. Between the trimmed V and J ends, which lost 5 bases and 2 bases, there was a span of 12 bases. The CDR3 contains 14 residues. Looked up from germline, CDR1 is MNHNY and CDR2 is SVGAGI (reference sequence). The DNA of the CDR3 is TGTGCCAGCAGTGGGCGCTCAGGCAACTATGGCTACACCTTC. Residues: CASSGRSGNYGYTF.

V is TRBV12-5 and J is TRBJ2-5; TRBD1 might be the D (5 bases). The CDR3 loop spans 16 amino acids. Germline V CDR1 and CDR2: LGHNT, FRNRAP. Trimming pared 1 base from V and 5 bases from J, leaving 17 bases between. The chain's CDR3 is CASGLGAGSIGETQYF. The CDR3 bases are TGTGCTAGTGGTTTGGGGGCAGGGTCCATAGGGGAGACCCAGTACTTC. The whole variable domain, remainder taken from reference TRBV12-5 and TRBJ2-5, is DARVTQTPRHKVTEMGQEVTMRCQPILGHNTVFWYRQTMMQGLELLAYFRNRAPLDDSGMPKDRFSAEMPDATLATLKIQPSEPRDSAVYFCASGLGAGSIGETQYFGPGTRLLVL.

Concerning this clone: Other DNA sequences in the same sample also yield this CDR3. The rearrangement uses TRBV10-3 and TRBJ1-2; no firm D call. Germline V gene sequence: CDR1 ENHRY, CDR2 SYGVKD. Trimming cost V 4 bases and J 6 bases, with 12 bases left between them. The CDR3 totals 13 residues. CDR3 nucleotides: TGTGCCATCAGTGTTGAAGGAACTCATGGCTACACCTTC. Its protein product is CAISVEGTHGYTF.

This rearrangement joins TRBV5-1 to TRBJ2-7; no firm D call. The CDR3 covers 14 residues. Germline V gives CDR1 SGHRS, CDR2 YFSETQ. V lost 1 base to trimming and J lost 6 bases, with 14 bases between them. The CDR3 reads CASSLYGPPGEQYF. CDR3 sequence (DNA): TGCGCCAGCAGCTTGTATGGGCCCCCAGGCGAGCAGTACTTC.

V and J are TRBV6-6 and TRBJ1-5; D is possibly TRBD1 (6 bases). This CDR3 contains 13 residues. Trimming removed 5 bases at V and 7 bases at J, with 12 bases between. The V gene's germline CDR1 is MNHNY and CDR2 SVGAGI (reference sequence). CDR3 region: CASSPAQGQPQHF. The DNA for the CDR3 is TGTGCCAGCAGTCCAGCGCAGGGGCAGCCCCAGCATTTT.

The CDR3 nucleotides read TGTGCCAGCAAGATAGATCCCAGCACAGATACGCAGTATTTT. It translates to CASKIDPSTDTQYF. The chain links TRBV27 to TRBJ2-3; D gene ambiguous. Trimming left V 7 bases short and J 0 bases short, with 11 bases between. Germline loops: CDR1 MNHEY, CDR2 SMNVEV (reference sequence). The CDR3 extends over 14 amino acids.

V is TRBV19 and J is TRBJ1-5, with D possibly matching TRBD1 (5 bases). The CDR3 consists of 16 residues. V was clipped by 3 bases and J by 2 bases, with 14 bases between them. Germline V gene lookup returns CDR1 LNHDA and CDR2 SQIVND (reference sequence). The DNA of the CDR3 is TGTGCCAGTAGTATCGGGACCACCTGGGGCAATCAGCCCCAGCATTTT. It yields the protein CASSIGTTWGNQPQHF.

The rearrangement links TRBV5-1 to TRBJ2-5; D unclear. Germline CDR1 and CDR2: SGHRS and YFSETQ. This CDR3 is 15 amino acids long. Trimming stripped 6 bases from V and 9 bases from J, with 24 bases between. The CDR3 loop reads CASTHEPERWVAQYF. The CDR3, as DNA: TGCGCCAGCACCCACGAACCGGAGAGATGGGTGGCCCAGTACTTC. Full variable domain (remainder filled in from reference TRBV5-1 and TRBJ2-5): KAGVTQTPRYLIKTRGQQVTLSCSPISGHRSVSWYQQTPGQGLQFLFEYFSETQRNKGNFPGRFSGRQFSNSRSEMNVSTLELGDSALYLCASTHEPERWVAQYFGPGTRLLVL.

The chain uses TRBV5-4 and TRBJ2-3; 15 positions match TRBD2. The V gene end was trimmed by 5 bases and the J gene end by 1 base; junction bases not matched to a gene: 8. The CDR3 sequence is 18 residues long. Looked up from germline, CDR1 is SGHNT and CDR2 is YYREEE (reference sequence). CDR3 bases: TGTGCCAGCAGTTTTGGACTAGCGGGGGGGCGGGGCACAGATACGCAGTATTTT. This gives the protein CASSFGLAGGRGTDTQYF.